The clone carrying this T cell receptor (beta chain) was seen only once. These data originate in a study of control samples from healthy donors and cancer patients. Sequencing was performed with immunoSEQ multiplex PCR; in TCRdb, only in-frame clones are kept and a portion is missing. There are around 170,000 clones in the sample; 85% to 90% occur only once, and approximately 4.9% lies in the top ten. The junction had 7 bases not matched to a gene; V was cut back by 2 bases and J by 9 bases. Germline V lookup: CDR1 LNHDA, CDR2 SQIVND (reference sequence). There are 15 residues in the CDR3. The J gene is TRBJ2-1, the V gene TRBV19; 10 bases are a match to TRBD2. The sequenced sample consisted of blood. The sequence came from a woman under 40 in good health. The CDR3 sequence: CASSITSGGALEQFF. The DNA for the CDR3 is TGTGCCAGTAGTATAACGAGCGGGGGGGCCCTTGAGCAGTTCTTC.